The 8 T cell receptor beta chains in this list originate from one sample, sequenced in a study of T cell repertoires in cytomegalovirus infection. Using its own MiXCR run on the reads, TCRdb lists one record per CDR3 protein. The sample has roughly 800,000 distinct CDR3 sequences, 25% to 30% seen once. These receptors have no known antigen. The sample consisted of cultured CD8+ T cells from PBMCs, taken from culture after CMV antigen stimulation. The receptors here all came from a human donor in good health (CMV status not recorded). Some clones in this sample may be carry-over from other donors' samples.

The rearrangement joins TRBV4-3 to TRBJ1-1; D might be TRBD1 (5 bases). This CDR3 spans 15 amino acids. Trimming removed 0 bases from V and 1 base from J, with 9 bases in between. Germline CDR1 LGHNA, CDR2 YSLEER. CDR3 loop: CASSQEGEGNTEAFF. The CDR3 DNA is TGCGCCAGCAGCCAAGAAGGGGAAGGGAACACTGAAGCTTTCTTT.

This clonotype has at least ten counts. The chain has TRBV7-6 and TRBJ1-3; possibly TRBD1 for D (6 bases). V was trimmed by 1 base and J by 0 bases, leaving 10 bases between them. CDR1 and CDR2 from the germline V gene are SGHVS and FNYEAQ. This CDR3 is 16 amino acids long. Written as DNA, the CDR3 is TGTGCCAGCAGCTTAGAGACAGGCCTCTCTGGAAACACCATATATTTT. Protein sequence: CASSLETGLSGNTIYF.

In this sample, this clonotype turned up once. A much larger clone lies one base from this, so it may be a read error. The chain employs TRBV7-2 and TRBJ1-1, with D unclear. Per germline, CDR1 SGHTA and CDR2 FQGNSA. The CDR3 spans 14 residues. V lost 2 bases and J lost 7, with 14 bases in between. The CDR3 sequence: CASSLNIGYSEAFF. The CDR3, as DNA: TGTGCCAGCAGCTTAAACATAGGGTACAGTGAAGCTTTCTTT.

CDR3 sequence reads: CASSSRPLGDTQYF. As DNA, the CDR3 is TGTGCCAGCAGCTCGAGACCCCTGGGGGATACGCAGTATTTT. This chain joins TRBV7-6 and TRBJ2-3; D unclear. The CDR3 is 14 amino acids. Per germline, CDR1 SGHVS and CDR2 FNYEAQ. Trimming cost V 4 bases and J 6 bases, with 14 bases left between them. The full variable domain, with the rest looked up from reference TRBV7-6 and TRBJ2-3, is GAGVSQSPRYKVTKRGQDVALRCDPISGHVSLYWYRQALGQGPEFLTYFNYEAQQDKSGLPNDRFSAERPEGSISTLTIQRTEQRDSAMYRCASSSRPLGDTQYFGPGTRLTVL.

This clonotype was found once. V usage is TRBV18 and J usage is TRBJ2-7; 7 nucleotides match TRBD2. The CDR3 spans 14 residues. The V segment lost 6 bases and the J segment 3 bases; nucleotides outside the gene matches: 8. Per germline, CDR1 KGHSH and CDR2 LQKENI. The CDR3 protein is CASSPMTSNYEQYF. DNA of the CDR3: TGTGCCAGCTCCCCCATGACTAGCAACTACGAGCAGTACTTC.

The chain employs TRBV7-6 and TRBJ1-1; weak D call: TRBD1 (6 bases). The CDR3 extends over 16 amino acids. Germline V lookup: CDR1 SGHVS, CDR2 FNYEAQ. V was pared by 5 bases and J by 0 bases, with 16 bases between. The DNA for the CDR3 is TGTGCCAGCAGCCACTCCCGAGACAGGATGAACACTGAAGCTTTCTTT. Residues: CASSHSRDRMNTEAFF.

V is TRBV28 and J is TRBJ2-5; D possibly matches TRBD1 or TRBD2 (5 bases each). This CDR3 contains 12 residues. Looked up from germline, CDR1 is MDHEN and CDR2 is SYDVKM. V lost 5 bases to trimming and J lost 10 bases, with 14 bases between them. The CDR3 loop reads CASSPGPRGQYF. The CDR3 DNA is TGTGCCAGCAGTCCGGGACCCCGAGGCCAGTACTTC.

This clonotype has more than one count but fewer than ten. V is TRBV10-3 and J is TRBJ1-2; 7 bases align to TRBD1. The V segment lost 6 bases and the J segment 6 bases; nucleotides outside the gene matches: 1. Germline V gene lookup returns CDR1 ENHRY and CDR2 SYGVKD. The CDR3 has 11 amino acids. CDR3: CAIRDRNGYTF. The CDR3 bases are TGTGCCATCAGGGACAGGAATGGCTACACCTTC.